The 7 T cell receptor beta chains given below trace back to one sample, sequenced in a study of T cell responses to AZD1222 COVID-19 vaccine. Method: immunoSEQ multiplex PCR; TCRdb's copy keeps in-frame clones and lacks some. The sample lists 60,000 to 75,000 clones, 83% occurring once. The sequenced sample was peripheral blood, obtained 28 days after the second AZD1222 dose. The receptors were gathered from an adult who received the AZD1222 COVID-19 vaccine.

V is TRBV27 and J is TRBJ1-4; D gene uncertain. Germline V CDR1 and CDR2: MNHEY, SMNVEV (reference sequence). Trimming removed 3 bases from V and 0 bases from J, with 8 bases in between. This CDR3 has 15 residues. This CDR3 reads CASSFRETTNEKLFF. The CDR3 region has the DNA TGTGCCAGCAGTTTCCGGGAGACAACTAATGAAAAACTGTTTTTT.

Here the CDR3 DNA reads TGTGCCAGCAGTGACAGCTATGGCTACACCTTC. This gives the protein CASSDSYGYTF. The rearrangement uses TRBV2 and TRBJ1-2, with unresolved D. CDR1 is SNHLY and CDR2 is FYNNEI in the germline V gene. The CDR3 consists of 11 residues. Trimming cost V 3 bases and J 4 bases, with 3 bases left between them.

This clone came up once. In nucleotides, the CDR3 is TGTGCCAGCATCCTCCAGGGGGGGTTCCTTTCTGGGGCCAACGTCCTGACTTTC. It codes for CASILQGGFLSGANVLTF. This chain joins TRBV5-6 and TRBJ2-6; D may be TRBD1 or TRBD2 (7 bases each). CDR1 is SGHDT and CDR2 is YYEEEE in the germline V gene. V was cut by 6 bases and J by 1 base, with 20 bases left in between. The CDR3 loop spans 18 amino acids.

The CDR3 spells CASSLYRAYEQYF. DNA of the CDR3: TGTGCCAGCAGTTTGTACAGGGCGTACGAGCAGTACTTC. The chain recombines TRBV12-3 or TRBV12-4 with TRBJ2-7; D possibly corresponds to TRBD1 (6 bases). Trimming removed 3 bases at V and 4 bases at J, with 10 bases between. The CDR3 runs 13 residues.

J is TRBJ2-2 and V is TRBV10-2; the D gene is possibly TRBD2 (5 bases). The V gene lost 7 bases and the J gene lost 2 bases, with 11 bases spanning the gap. The CDR3 consists of 14 residues. Germline loops: CDR1 WSHSY, CDR2 SAAADI. CDR3 sequence: CASTADRNTGELFF. The CDR3 DNA reads TGCGCCAGCACAGCGGATCGAAACACCGGGGAGCTGTTTTTT.

The chain carries TRBV2 and TRBJ1-5; D possibly corresponds to TRBD1 (5 bases). The V gene's germline CDR1 is SNHLY and CDR2 FYNNEI. Trimming left V 6 bases short and J 0 bases short, with 12 bases between. The CDR3 spans 15 residues. The CDR3 region is CASRETEISNQPQHF. The DNA for the CDR3 is TGTGCCAGCAGAGAGACAGAAATTAGCAATCAGCCCCAGCATTTT.

This chain uses TRBV4-1 with TRBJ2-3, with D possibly matching TRBD2 (6 bases). The length of the CDR3 is 15 residues. V lost 4 bases and J 0 bases, leaving 11 bases between the germline ends. Per germline, CDR1 MGHRA and CDR2 YSYEKL. The CDR3 DNA follows: TGCGCCAGCAGCCCGGACGGGACTAGCACAGATACGCAGTATTTT. It encodes CASSPDGTSTDTQYF.